Here is one T cell receptor beta chain with its context. Its recognized antigen is unknown. Base qualities were left out, and no much larger clone turns up one base away. V is trimmed back by 3 bases and J by 8 bases, and the junction contains 4 bases that no gene match accounts for. From its cysteine to its phenylalanine, the CDR3 spans 14 amino acids. The kept DNA is CDR3 alone, 42 bases in frame from the first base. The germline V gene specifies KGHSH as CDR1 and LQKENI as CDR2. The data originate from a study of blood T cell repertoires in COVID-19 (dated by TCRdb to 2018 to 2020). A note on the overall study: Collaborator samples came from the United States, Italy and Spain and covered acute and convalescent phases of COVID-19. The dataset comprised deeply sampled blood TCRbeta repertoires from subjects exposed to, actively infected with, or recovered from COVID-19. The repertoires were made available in a free public database intended to serve as a resource for research on the immune response to SARS-CoV-2. Samples came from the ongoing ImmuneRACE study (first 160 participants) plus 1,254 subjects from 6 global collaborators. A de-identified subject ID, COVID-19 status, age in years and sex were almost always included in the sample metadata. The material from the prospective study consisted of cDNA or gDNA derived from T cells, B-cell-depleted T cells, or PBMCs. Where available, HLA class I and class II types were obtained from metadata supplied by the sample provider rather than from assay-based typing.

The immunoSEQ Assay, a bias-controlled multiplex PCR, was used to amplify TCRbeta CDR3 regions from genomic DNA. On the study's bioinformatics: Nucleated cell counts per sample were estimated from amplification of reference gene primers within the assay. To quantify the absolute abundance of each unique TCRbeta CDR3 rearrangement, sequence reads were collapsed and filtered. Productive Simpson clonality was computed per sample as the square root of Simpson's diversity index over productive rearrangements. TCRdb re-hosts the immuneACCESS table, in-frame sequences only. Its copies lack some clones; in the studies checked, an unresolved V gene accounts for under half of them, and the cause for the rest is not known. V, J and clone size were drawn from that table, and D and trimming were deduced from the DNA. For this sample the table gives 40,000 to 50,000 clones, of which roughly 90% were detected only once. The biggest ten clones account for around 17% of the sample.

Summary of the overall study and its limitations: Clinical and demographic metadata were provided uncurated, with the amount varying by source and participant.

The collaborating institutions used their own protocols to collect whole blood in K2EDTA tubes. For TCRbeta analysis, collaborator samples were shipped as frozen whole blood, as isolated PBMCs, or as DNA extracted from either sample type. The sample consisted of peripheral blood. This TCR was recovered from a man in his 70s with active COVID-19. The chain couples TRBV18 to TRBJ1-4, and 9 junctional nucleotides match TRBD1. The nucleotide sequence is TGTGCCAGCTCACCTGGGACAGGGCGCGAAAAACTGTTTTTT. Translated, it reads CASSPGTGREKLFF.